Presented here are 24 T cell receptor beta chains from one specimen sequenced in a study of human T cells and chemical hapten exposure. TCRdb fed the RACE reads into MiXCR, producing one record per CDR3 protein. The sample holds around 130,000 distinct CDR3 sequences, roughly 9.5% seen once. Time point here: healthy volunteer bleed at 2 weeks. The template was total RNA from unfractionated whole blood. Input material: whole blood. The receptors were sampled from a male donor in good health. Some clones in this sample may be carry-over from other donors' samples.

This clonotype was found many times. This chain uses TRBV5-1 with TRBJ2-2; 8 bases line up with TRBD1. This CDR3 contains 15 residues. The V gene end was trimmed by 4 bases and the J gene end by 3 bases; junction bases not matched to a gene: 5. Germline-derived CDR1 and CDR2 are SGHRS and YFSETQ. The DNA for the CDR3 is TGCGCCAGCAGCCGCGACAGGGGTCACACCGGGGAGCTGTTTTTT. Translating gives CASSRDRGHTGELFF.

A few counts support this clonotype. This chain links TRBV7-9 with TRBJ2-1, with 11 bases identical to TRBD2. This CDR3 is built from 16 residues. Germline V CDR1 and CDR2: SEHNR, FQNEAQ (reference sequence). The V segment lost 4 bases and the J segment 8 bases; nucleotides outside the gene matches: 10. The CDR3 loop is CASSSGGTSGRHEQFF. The CDR3 bases are TGTGCCAGCAGCTCCGGCGGGACTAGCGGTAGGCATGAGCAGTTCTTC.

The rearrangement uses TRBV11-1 and TRBJ2-1; 7 bases align to TRBD1. The CDR3 extends over 16 amino acids. Germline-derived CDR1 and CDR2 are SGHAT and FQDESV (reference sequence). Trimming cost V 4 bases and J 8 bases; bases outside gene matches: 14. As DNA, the CDR3 is TGTGCCAGCAGCTATCAACAGGGGAACCCATTCGATGAGCAGTTCTTC. Translated: CASSYQQGNPFDEQFF. Complete variable domain (other parts from reference TRBV11-1 and TRBJ2-1): EAEVAQSPRYKITEKSQAVAFWCDPISGHATLYWYRQILGQGPELLVQFQDESVVDDSQLPKDRFSAERLKGVDSTLKIQPAELGDSAMYLCASSYQQGNPFDEQFFGPGTRLTVL.

In this sample, this clonotype turned up a few times. The rearrangement uses TRBV20-1 and TRBJ2-3; D is perhaps TRBD2 (5 bases). Germline values: CDR1 DFQATT, CDR2 SNEGSKA (reference sequence). The CDR3 length is 14 residues. V was clipped by 0 bases and J by 4 bases, with 11 bases between them. In DNA, the CDR3 is TGCAGTGCTAGAGAAACGGGAACCGCAGATACGCAGTATTTT. Its protein product is CSARETGTADTQYF.

This clonotype was recorded at least ten times. The rearrangement uses TRBV29-1 and TRBJ2-2; 8 nucleotides line up with TRBD1. The CDR3 is 14 amino acids. The ends lost 7 bases at V and 2 bases at J; junction bases unmatched: 6. CDR1 and CDR2 (germline): SQVTM, ANQGSEA. CDR3 loop: CSAVQGANTGELFF. In nucleotides, the CDR3 is TGCAGCGCCGTGCAGGGGGCAAACACCGGGGAGCTGTTTTTT.

This clonotype was counted a few times. The chain uses TRBV5-4 and TRBJ1-1, with 10 bases fitting TRBD1. The CDR3 runs to 13 residues. J gave up 5 bases and V 3 bases, and 1 base lay outside the gene matches. Per the germline V gene, CDR1 is SGHNT and CDR2 is YYREEE (reference sequence). CDR3 residues: CASSSGQGTEAFF. Here the CDR3 DNA reads TGTGCCAGCAGCTCGGGACAGGGGACTGAAGCTTTCTTT.

This clonotype has a handful of counts. The chain has TRBV14 and TRBJ2-7; perhaps TRBD2 as D (5 bases). This CDR3 contains 16 residues. Trimming shortened V by 4 bases and J by 4 bases, and 20 bases separated the two germline ends. Germline V gene data show CDR1 as SGHDN and CDR2 as FVKESK. Written as DNA, the CDR3 is TGTGCCAGCAGCCCCTCCCGGACCCCGGGGATTTACGAGCAGTACTTC. This translates into CASSPSRTPGIYEQYF. Combining the CDR3 with reference TRBV14 and TRBJ2-7 gives the whole variable domain EAGVTQFPSHSVIEKGQTVTLRCDPISGHDNLYWYRRVMGKEIKFLLHFVKESKQDESGMPNNRFLAERTGGTYSTLKVQPAELEDSGVYFCASSPSRTPGIYEQYFGPGTRLTVT.

This clonotype was detected ten times or more. The gene calls are TRBV24-1 and TRBJ2-3; D is unclear. The CDR3 spans 15 residues. V lost 4 bases and J lost 2, with 12 bases in between. Germline V gene lookup returns CDR1 KGHDR and CDR2 SFDVKD. CDR3 in DNA: TGTGCCACCAGTGACCGAAGTTATGACACAGATACGCAGTATTTT. Translation gives CATSDRSYDTDTQYF.

Only a few counts were recorded for this clonotype. The chain uses TRBV4-2 and TRBJ2-7, with 7 bases matching TRBD1. The CDR3 consists of 14 residues. The V segment lost 1 base and the J segment 3 bases; nucleotides outside the gene matches: 3. Per germline, CDR1 LGHNA and CDR2 YNFKEQ. CDR3 nucleotide sequence: TGTGCCAGCAGCCAAGGACAGGGCCTCTACGAGCAGTACTTC. Protein sequence: CASSQGQGLYEQYF.

The V call is TRBV5-1, the J call TRBJ2-7; 12 positions agree with TRBD2. Germline loops: CDR1 SGHRS, CDR2 YFSETQ. The CDR3 covers 18 residues. The trim removed 0 bases at V and 2 bases at J, leaving 9 bases unmatched. This CDR3 is CASSLGASGGAQPYEQYF. In DNA, the CDR3 is TGCGCCAGCAGCTTGGGGGCTAGCGGGGGGGCCCAGCCCTACGAGCAGTACTTC.

The CDR3 loop is CASSYPMTAQNNEQFF. As DNA, the CDR3 is TGTGCCAGCAGTTACCCGATGACAGCTCAAAACAATGAGCAGTTCTTC. The chain is built from TRBV6-2 or TRBV6-3 and TRBJ2-1, with D maybe TRBD1 (5 bases). The V end was cut by 2 bases, the J end by 5 bases, with 16 bases between. Germline CDR1 and CDR2: MNHEY and SVGEGT. The CDR3 totals 16 residues.

The chain combines TRBV5-1 with TRBJ1-3, with TRBD1 matching over 8 bases. The CDR3 loop spans 14 amino acids. The V segment lost 3 bases and the J segment 4 bases; nucleotides outside the gene matches: 3. Germline V gene data show CDR1 as SGHRS and CDR2 as YFSETQ. The CDR3 region has the DNA TGCGCCAGCAGCTACGGGACAGGCGGAAACACCATATATTTT. Translated: CASSYGTGGNTIYF.

The chain couples TRBV18 to TRBJ2-1; TRBD2 matches 14 bases. The CDR3 loop spans 17 amino acids. With V trimmed by 2 bases and J by 0 bases, 0 bases remained unmatched. Germline assignment: CDR1 KGHSH and CDR2 LQKENI. The CDR3 sequence is CASSPGLAGGSYNEQFF. The DNA of the CDR3 is TGTGCCAGCTCACCAGGACTAGCGGGAGGCTCCTACAATGAGCAGTTCTTC. The variable domain in full, with the rest retrieved from reference TRBV18 and TRBJ2-1, is NAGVMQNPRHLVRRRGQEARLRCSPMKGHSHVYWYRQLPEEGLKFMVYLQKENIIDESGMPKERFSAEFPKEGPSILRIQQVVRGDSAAYFCASSPGLAGGSYNEQFFGPGTRLTVL.

The chain couples TRBV6-6 to TRBJ1-5, with 9 bases matching TRBD1. The J segment lost 4 bases and the V segment lost 1 base, leaving 8 bases of the junction unmatched. Per the germline V gene, CDR1 is MNHNY and CDR2 is SVGAGI (reference sequence). The CDR3 is made up of 17 amino acids. CDR3 amino acids: CASSYLPGQGFNQPQHF. The CDR3 DNA follows: TGTGCCAGCAGTTACTTACCGGGACAGGGCTTTAATCAGCCCCAGCATTTT.

This clonotype was seen ten or more times. At one of its ends the junction is not consistent with the germline gene, which may arise from a read error. The chain employs TRBV18 and TRBJ1-5, with 12 positions matching TRBD1. The CDR3 consists of 15 residues. CDR1 KGHSH and CDR2 LQKENI come from the germline V gene. The CDR3 nucleotides are TGTGCCAGCTCACCAGGGACAGGGGGCAACCAGCCCCAGCATTTT. This sequence encodes CASSPGTGGNQPQHF.

The chain uses TRBV20-1 and TRBJ2-2, with D possibly being TRBD1 or TRBD2 (6 bases each). Germline loops: CDR1 DFQATT, CDR2 SNEGSKA (reference sequence). V lost 3 bases and J lost 2, with 13 bases in between. This CDR3 has 15 amino acids. The CDR3: CSAREPGGNTGELFF. The CDR3 DNA follows: TGCAGTGCTAGGGAACCCGGGGGCAACACCGGGGAGCTGTTTTTT.

This clonotype was picked up a small number of times. The chain couples TRBV6-9 to TRBJ1-6, with 8 bases matching TRBD1. With 4 bases clipped from V and 3 bases from J, the junction kept 17 bases outside the gene matches. Germline lookup yields CDR1 MNHGY and CDR2 SVAAGI. The CDR3 is 20 residues long. The CDR3 region has the DNA TGTGCCAGCAGTTGGGGAAGGACAGGGTCTTACGGCCGCTATAATTCACCCCTCCACTTT. Translation gives CASSWGRTGSYGRYNSPLHF.

This clonotype has a handful of counts. The chain has TRBV3-1 and TRBJ2-7, with TRBD1 identical over 11 bases. This CDR3 has 17 amino acids. Trimming removed 5 bases from V and 0 bases from J; junction bases left unmatched: 9. Germline V gene data show CDR1 as LGHDT and CDR2 as YNNKEL (reference sequence). The CDR3 DNA sequence: TGTGCCAGCAGCGAAGGGACAGGGGGTTCCTCCTCCTACGAGCAGTACTTC. This gives the protein CASSEGTGGSSSYEQYF.

This clonotype was seen at least ten times. J is TRBJ1-1 and V is TRBV6-1; no clear D. V lost 0 bases and J 1 base, leaving 6 bases between the germline ends. CDR1 is MNHNS and CDR2 is SASEGT in the germline V gene. This CDR3 is 14 amino acids long. The CDR3 here is CASSEARTNTEAFF. CDR3 bases: TGTGCCAGCAGTGAAGCCAGGACGAACACTGAAGCTTTCTTT.

The chain employs TRBV12-5 and TRBJ1-2; D perhaps matches TRBD1 (5 bases). The germline V gene has CDR1 LGHNT and CDR2 FRNRAP. This CDR3 is built from 13 residues. Trimming cost V 6 bases and J 4 bases, with 12 bases left between them. CDR3: CASGPGTTYGYTF. CDR3 coding DNA: TGTGCTAGTGGACCCGGGACTACCTATGGCTACACCTTC.

This clonotype appeared many times. The chain is built from TRBV7-2 and TRBJ2-3, with unresolved D. The ends were cut back, 0 bases at V and 6 bases at J, with 7 bases in the middle. Germline V CDR1 and CDR2: SGHTA, FQGNSA. The CDR3 contains 13 residues. CDR3 amino acids: CASSLAPRDTQYF. The CDR3 nucleotides read TGTGCCAGCAGCTTAGCCCCCCGTGATACGCAGTATTTT.

This chain links TRBV7-3 with TRBJ2-3; D remains ambiguous. The germline gives CDR1 SGHTA, CDR2 FQGTGA. The germline V and J ends were trimmed by 2 bases and 0 bases, with 12 bases remaining between them. The CDR3 is 16 amino acids. CDR3 bases: TGTGCCAGCAGCTTATACCGTGCGAGTAGCACAGATACGCAGTATTTT. Protein: CASSLYRASSTDTQYF.

This clonotype was detected ten times or more. The chain has TRBV20-1 and TRBJ2-1; 8 nucleotides align to TRBD2. Germline V lookup: CDR1 DFQATT, CDR2 SNEGSKA (reference sequence). The CDR3 is made up of 17 amino acids. Losses at the gene ends were 6 bases for V and 0 bases for J; bases not matched to a gene: 13. CDR3 DNA sequence: TGCAGTGCCCACGCCTGGGGGCGGGAGGTCTCCTACAATGAGCAGTTCTTC. The encoded protein is CSAHAWGREVSYNEQFF.

The chain employs TRBV29-1 and TRBJ2-3, with 8 bases aligning to TRBD2. CDR1 is SQVTM, CDR2 ANQGSEA, per germline. The junction had 7 bases not matched to a gene; V was cut back by 3 bases and J by 2 bases. This CDR3 spans 15 amino acids. The CDR3 reads CSVEMASGHTDTQYF. In DNA form, the CDR3 reads TGCAGCGTTGAGATGGCTAGCGGGCACACAGATACGCAGTATTTT.